These 9 T cell receptor beta chains originate from one sample sequenced in a study of cytomegalovirus exposure and HLA in healthy donors. TCRdb's table, derived via immunoSEQ multiplex PCR, lists solely in-frame clones and lacks some. The sample contains roughly 220,000 clones, over 80% of which appear only once. The sample comprised PBMCs. The receptors derive from a woman aged 25 to 39 in good health and CMV-seropositive.

The rearrangement joins TRBV25-1 to TRBJ1-4; tentative D call: TRBD1 (6 bases). The V gene lost 0 bases and the J gene lost 8 bases, with 10 bases spanning the gap. The germline CDR1 and CDR2 sequences are MGHDK and SYGVNS. The CDR3 contains 14 residues. The CDR3 DNA is TGTGCCAGCAGTGAATATACAGGGATGGAAAAACTGTTTTTT. Its translation is CASSEYTGMEKLFF. The full variable domain, rest sourced from reference TRBV25-1 and TRBJ1-4, is EADIYQTPRYLVIGTGKKITLECSQTMGHDKMYWYQQDPGMELHLIHYSYGVNSTEKGDLSSESTVSRIRTEHFPLTLESARPSHTSQYLCASSEYTGMEKLFFGSGTQLSVL.

The rearrangement uses TRBV6-1 and TRBJ2-7; D unresolved. Germline CDR1 and CDR2: MNHNS and SASEGT. The germline V and J ends were trimmed by 1 base and 4 bases, with 14 bases remaining between them. The CDR3 consists of 15 residues. CDR3 sequence: CASSEEKGWWYEQYF. CDR3 nucleotides: TGTGCCAGCAGTGAAGAGAAGGGTTGGTGGTACGAGCAGTACTTC.

This clone has just a few counts. The chain combines TRBV6-4 with TRBJ2-1, with 9 bases matching TRBD2. The CDR3 runs to 15 residues. V was clipped by 0 bases and J by 7 bases; unmatched bases: 4. Per the germline V gene, CDR1 is MRHNA and CDR2 is SNTAGT. In nucleotides, the CDR3 is TGTGCCAGCAGTGACTCGGCTAGCGGGATTAATGAGCAGTTCTTC. Its protein product is CASSDSASGINEQFF.

The genes are TRBV2 and TRBJ2-7, with 8 bases aligning to TRBD1. There are 16 residues in the CDR3. The germline gives CDR1 SNHLY, CDR2 FYNNEI. The V segment lost 6 bases and the J segment 0 bases; nucleotides outside the gene matches: 10. The chain's CDR3 is CASRDGGQGDSYEQYF. DNA for the CDR3: TGTGCCAGCAGGGACGGTGGACAGGGCGACTCCTACGAGCAGTACTTC.

In its sample, this clone was seen a few times. The J gene is TRBJ1-2, the V gene TRBV5-4; no definite D call. CDR3 length: 15 amino acids. The germline V gene encodes CDR1 SGHNT and CDR2 YYREEE (reference sequence). V lost 0 bases to trimming and J lost 4 bases, with 13 bases between them. CDR3 nucleotides: TGTGCCAGCAGCTTGGCCCGATGGCACCCCTATGGCTACACCTTC. Translating gives CASSLARWHPYGYTF.

This chain links TRBV5-1 with TRBJ1-2, with 9 bases fitting TRBD1. The CDR3 contains 15 residues. V lost 4 bases to trimming and J lost 3 bases; unmatched junction nucleotides: 7. The germline V gene has CDR1 SGHRS and CDR2 YFSETQ. Here the CDR3 reads CASSGGTGTYYGYTF. The CDR3 coding sequence is TGCGCCAGCAGCGGGGGGACAGGGACCTACTATGGCTACACCTTC.

This rearrangement joins TRBV5-8 to TRBJ2-7, with 8 bases identical to TRBD1. The CDR3 contains 13 residues. The germline V gene has CDR1 SGHTS and CDR2 YDEGEE. Losses at the gene ends were 5 bases for V and 3 bases for J; bases not matched to a gene: 4. The CDR3 loop reads CASSGGTGYEQYF. The CDR3 DNA reads TGTGCCAGCAGTGGAGGGACAGGCTACGAGCAGTACTTC.

V gene TRBV28 combines with J gene TRBJ2-1, with TRBD1 matching over 9 bases. The CDR3 consists of 18 residues. From germline, CDR1 is MDHEN and CDR2 SYDVKM. V shed 6 bases, J shed 3 bases, and the junction held 15 bases outside the gene matches. The CDR3 spells CASSTGTGLISFYNEQFF. The CDR3 DNA reads TGTGCCAGCAGCACCGGGACAGGGCTCATTTCTTTCTACAATGAGCAGTTCTTC.

The DNA of the CDR3 is TGTGCCAGCAGCGCCGACTACGAGCAGTACTTC. Its protein product is CASSADYEQYF. This rearrangement joins TRBV13 to TRBJ2-7; D remains ambiguous. Per the germline V gene, CDR1 is PRHDT and CDR2 is FYEKMQ (reference sequence). The CDR3 covers 11 residues. V lost 5 bases to trimming and J lost 3 bases, with 5 bases between them.